What follows are 13 T cell receptor beta chains derived from one specimen sequenced in a study of brain T cells in children with intractable seizures. Regarding time point: blood from clinic visit 5 months post-surgery; TSC patient then seizure free. Profiling relied on immunoSEQ multiplex PCR, and the TCRdb table lists in-frame clones only, not all of them. The sample has about 340,000 clones, more than 85% seen once. The sample in question was peripheral blood, obtained about 5 months after surgery. These TCRs come from a boy under two years old with tuberous sclerosis and intractable seizures.

The chain uses TRBV6-5 and TRBJ1-1, with D possibly TRBD1 on 6 matching bases. Germline V gene lookup returns CDR1 MNHEY and CDR2 SVGAGI. CDR3 length equals 15 residues. Deletions cut 5 bases from V and 3 bases from J, with 16 bases between. The chain's CDR3 is CASSTPGDGYTEAFF. The CDR3, as DNA: TGTGCCAGCAGTACCCCAGGGGACGGGTACACTGAAGCTTTCTTT.

V usage is TRBV14 and J usage is TRBJ1-2; D gene uncertain. CDR3 size: 14 residues. The germline CDR1 and CDR2 sequences are SGHDN and FVKESK. Trimming removed 1 base at V and 2 bases at J, with 8 bases between. DNA for the CDR3: TGTGCCAGCAGCCAAGCGTCAAAAAACTATGGCTACACCTTC. Translating gives CASSQASKNYGYTF. The variable domain in full, with the rest retrieved from reference TRBV14 and TRBJ1-2, is EAGVTQFPSHSVIEKGQTVTLRCDPISGHDNLYWYRRVMGKEIKFLLHFVKESKQDESGMPNNRFLAERTGGTYSTLKVQPAELEDSGVYFCASSQASKNYGYTFGSGTRLTVV.

The V gene is TRBV9, the J gene TRBJ1-6, with unresolved D. V shed 0 bases and J shed 0 bases, with 4 bases lying between them. Germline-derived CDR1 and CDR2 are SGDLS and YYNGEE. The CDR3 contains 15 residues. CDR3 in DNA: TGTGCCAGCAGCGTAGAAGGCTCCTATAATTCACCCCTCCACTTT. It yields the protein CASSVEGSYNSPLHF.

CDR3 coding DNA: TGTGCCAGCAGCAAAGTTTCCGGGGGGAGCGATGGCTACACCTTC. Encoded protein: CASSKVSGGSDGYTF. The V gene is TRBV21-1, the J gene TRBJ1-2. TRBV21-1 constitutes a pseudogene. CDR3 length equals 15 residues.

The chain combines TRBV6-5 with TRBJ1-1; D possibly corresponds to TRBD1 (5 bases). V gave up 9 bases and J gave up 6 bases, with 8 bases separating them. The CDR3 consists of 10 residues. Germline V gene lookup returns CDR1 MNHEY and CDR2 SVGAGI. The CDR3 sequence: CARGGSEAFF. In nucleotides, the CDR3 is TGTGCCAGGGGGGGATCTGAAGCTTTCTTT.

This chain joins TRBV3-1 (or the pseudogene TRBV3-2) and TRBJ2-1; 9 bases map to TRBD2. Germline V gene lookup returns CDR1 LGHDT and CDR2 YNNKEL (reference sequence). The trim removed 1 base at V and 4 bases at J, leaving 5 bases unmatched. The CDR3 is 16 residues long. In DNA form, the CDR3 reads TGTGCCAGCAGCCAAGCCAGCGGGGGGCCGTACAATGAGCAGTTCTTC. Its protein is CASSQASGGPYNEQFF.

The chain combines TRBV9 with TRBJ2-1; 8 nucleotides line up with TRBD2. The trim removed 6 bases at V and 1 base at J, leaving 3 bases unmatched. The CDR3 has 14 residues. In germline, CDR1 is SGDLS, CDR2 YYNGEE. DNA for the CDR3: TGTGCCAGCAATTCGGGGGGGTCCTACAATGAGCAGTTCTTC. Translating gives CASNSGGSYNEQFF.

The rearrangement links TRBV5-1 to TRBJ1-5, with 9 bases fitting TRBD1. Germline CDR1 and CDR2: SGHRS and YFSETQ. V shed 0 bases, J shed 0 bases, and the junction held 13 bases outside the gene matches. The CDR3 is 20 amino acids. CDR3 sequence reads: CASSLDVGDRDLYSNQPQHF. CDR3 nucleotides: TGCGCCAGCAGCTTGGATGTTGGGGACAGGGACCTTTATAGCAATCAGCCCCAGCATTTT.

The chain combines TRBV28 with TRBJ2-1; D is possibly TRBD2 (5 bases). Germline CDR1 and CDR2: MDHEN and SYDVKM. The CDR3 is 11 amino acids. With 7 bases removed from V and 9 bases from J, the gap between germline ends came to 10 bases. For the CDR3, the DNA is TGTGCCAGCAAAGGGAGCCGTGAGCAGTTCTTC. This translates into CASKGSREQFF.

This sequence joins TRBV24-1 and TRBJ1-2; D ambiguous. The length of the CDR3 is 14 residues. Germline lookup yields CDR1 KGHDR and CDR2 SFDVKD. V lost 2 bases and J lost 6, with 12 bases in between. CDR3 in DNA: TGTGCCACCAGTGATTCCCTTATTGGGGATGGCTACACCTTC. Translated, it gives CATSDSLIGDGYTF.

The V and J genes are TRBV4-1 and TRBJ2-1; TRBD2 matches at 8 bases. CDR3 length: 17 amino acids. Losses at the gene ends were 1 base for V and 6 bases for J; bases not matched to a gene: 11. Germline CDR1 is MGHRA and CDR2 is YSYEKL. The CDR3 DNA follows: TGCGCCAGCAGCCAAGTGGGCGTAGCGGGAATAGGCAATGAGCAGTTCTTC. Its protein is CASSQVGVAGIGNEQFF.

In this sample, this clone turned up once. The V call is TRBV30, the J call TRBJ1-6; D uncertain. CDR3 length: 13 amino acids. Germline V gives CDR1 GTSNPN, CDR2 SVGIG (reference sequence). Deletions cut 1 base from V and 8 bases from J, with 9 bases between. CDR3 bases: TGTGCCTGGAGTGGTGAAGAGGATTCACCCCTCCACTTT. Its translation is CAWSGEEDSPLHF. Variable domain in full (rest from reference TRBV30 and TRBJ1-6): SQTIHQWPATLVQPVGSPLSLECTVEGTSNPNLYWYRQAAGRGLQLLFYSVGIGQISSEVPQNLSASRPQDRQFILSSKKLLLSDSGFYLCAWSGEEDSPLHFGNGTRLTVT.

The chain joins TRBV5-1 to TRBJ2-5; 8 bases align to TRBD1. Germline CDR1 is SGHRS and CDR2 is YFSETQ. The CDR3 consists of 13 residues. The J segment lost 2 bases and the V segment lost 4 bases, leaving 1 base of the junction unmatched. The CDR3 nucleotides are TGCGCCAGCAGCAACAGGGGGCAAGAGACCCAGTACTTC. Amino acids: CASSNRGQETQYF.